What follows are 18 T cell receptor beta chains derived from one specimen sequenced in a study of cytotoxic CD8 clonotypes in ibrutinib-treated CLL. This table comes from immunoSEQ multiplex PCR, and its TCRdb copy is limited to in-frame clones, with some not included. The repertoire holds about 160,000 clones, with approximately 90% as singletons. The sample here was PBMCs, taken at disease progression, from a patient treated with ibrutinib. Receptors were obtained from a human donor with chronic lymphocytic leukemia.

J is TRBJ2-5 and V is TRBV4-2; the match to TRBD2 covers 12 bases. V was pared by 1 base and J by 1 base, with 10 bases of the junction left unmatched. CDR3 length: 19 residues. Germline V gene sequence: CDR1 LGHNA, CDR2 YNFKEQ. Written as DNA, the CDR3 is TGTGCCAGCAGCCAAGTGGAGACTAGCGGGGGAATTAGCCAAGAGACCCAGTACTTC. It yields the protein CASSQVETSGGISQETQYF.

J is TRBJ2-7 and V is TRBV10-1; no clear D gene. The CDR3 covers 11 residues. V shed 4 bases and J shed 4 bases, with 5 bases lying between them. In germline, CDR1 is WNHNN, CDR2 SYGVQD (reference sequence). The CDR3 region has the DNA TGCGCCAGCAGTGGCGGATACGAGCAGTACTTC. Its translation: CASSGGYEQYF.

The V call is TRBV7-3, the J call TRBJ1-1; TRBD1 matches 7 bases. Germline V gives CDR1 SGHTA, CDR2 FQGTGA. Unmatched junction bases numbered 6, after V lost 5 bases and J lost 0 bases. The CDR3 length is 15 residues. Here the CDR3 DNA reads TGTGCCAGCAGCCAAAGGGACAGCTTGAACACTGAAGCTTTCTTT. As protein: CASSQRDSLNTEAFF.

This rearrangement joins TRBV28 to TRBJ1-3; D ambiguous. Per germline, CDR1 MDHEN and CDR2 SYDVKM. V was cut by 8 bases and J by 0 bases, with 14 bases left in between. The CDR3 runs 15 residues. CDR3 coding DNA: TGTGCCAGCGCGAGACGGATTAGCTCTGGAAACACCATATATTTT. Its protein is CASARRISSGNTIYF.

The CDR3 DNA follows: TGTGCCAGCTCACCACAGTTAGCAACGAACACTGAAGCTTTCTTT. Translated: CASSPQLATNTEAFF. The chain links TRBV18 to TRBJ1-1; D unresolved. Trimming removed 1 base at V and 1 base at J, with 10 bases between. Per germline, CDR1 KGHSH and CDR2 LQKENI. The CDR3 contains 15 residues.

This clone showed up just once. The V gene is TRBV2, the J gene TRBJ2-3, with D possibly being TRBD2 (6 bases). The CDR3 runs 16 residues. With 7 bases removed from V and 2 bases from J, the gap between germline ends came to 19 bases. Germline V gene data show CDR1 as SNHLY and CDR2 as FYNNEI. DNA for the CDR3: TGTGCCAGCATCGTGGGGTGGGACTGGCACACAGATACGCAGTATTTT. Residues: CASIVGWDWHTDTQYF. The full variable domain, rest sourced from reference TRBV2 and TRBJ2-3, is EPEVTQTPSHQVTQMGQEVILRCVPISNHLYFYWYRQILGQKVEFLVSFYNNEISEKSEIFDDQFSVERPDGSNFTLKIRSTKLEDSAMYFCASIVGWDWHTDTQYFGPGTRLTVL.

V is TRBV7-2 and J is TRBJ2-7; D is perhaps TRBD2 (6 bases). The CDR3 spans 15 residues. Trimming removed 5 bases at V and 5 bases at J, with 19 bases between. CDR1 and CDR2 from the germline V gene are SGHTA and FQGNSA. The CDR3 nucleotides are TGTGCCAGCAGCGCTGGGACTTTCCTTCTGAACGAGCAGTACTTC. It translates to CASSAGTFLLNEQYF.

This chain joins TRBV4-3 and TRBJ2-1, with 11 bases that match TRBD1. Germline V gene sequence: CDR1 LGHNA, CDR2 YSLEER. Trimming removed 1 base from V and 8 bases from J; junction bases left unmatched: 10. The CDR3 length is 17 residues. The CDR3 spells CASSQGVRDRGVDEQFF. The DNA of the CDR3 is TGCGCCAGCAGCCAAGGTGTCCGGGACAGGGGGGTGGATGAGCAGTTCTTC.

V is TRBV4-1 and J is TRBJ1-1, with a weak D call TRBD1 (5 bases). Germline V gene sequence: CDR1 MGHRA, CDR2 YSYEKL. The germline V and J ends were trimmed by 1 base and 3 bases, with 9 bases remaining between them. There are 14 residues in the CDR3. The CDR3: CASSQVWGDTEAFF. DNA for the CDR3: TGCGCCAGCAGCCAAGTATGGGGGGACACTGAAGCTTTCTTT.

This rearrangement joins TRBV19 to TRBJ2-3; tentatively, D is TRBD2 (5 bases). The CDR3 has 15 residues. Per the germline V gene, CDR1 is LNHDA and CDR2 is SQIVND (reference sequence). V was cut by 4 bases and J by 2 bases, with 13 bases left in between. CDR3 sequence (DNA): TGTGCCAGTAGTAAATGGGCTAGCTCCACAGATACGCAGTATTTT. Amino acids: CASSKWASSTDTQYF.

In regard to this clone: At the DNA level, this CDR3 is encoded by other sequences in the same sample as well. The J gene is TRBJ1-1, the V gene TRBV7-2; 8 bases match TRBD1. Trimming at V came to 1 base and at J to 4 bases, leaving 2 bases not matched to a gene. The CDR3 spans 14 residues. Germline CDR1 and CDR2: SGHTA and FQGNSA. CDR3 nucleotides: TGTGCCAGCAGCTTAGTGGGGACAGGCACTGAAGCTTTCTTT. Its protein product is CASSLVGTGTEAFF.

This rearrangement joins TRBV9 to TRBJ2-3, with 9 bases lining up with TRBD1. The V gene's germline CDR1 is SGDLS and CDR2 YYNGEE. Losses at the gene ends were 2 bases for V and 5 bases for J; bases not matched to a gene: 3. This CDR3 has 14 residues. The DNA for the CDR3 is TGTGCCAGCAGCGTTCAGACAGGGGGAGATACGCAGTATTTT. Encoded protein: CASSVQTGGDTQYF. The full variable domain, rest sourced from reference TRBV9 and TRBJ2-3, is DSGVTQTPKHLITATGQRVTLRCSPRSGDLSVYWYQQSLDQGLQFLIQYYNGEERAKGNILERFSAQQFPDLHSELNLSSLELGDSALYFCASSVQTGGDTQYFGPGTRLTVL.

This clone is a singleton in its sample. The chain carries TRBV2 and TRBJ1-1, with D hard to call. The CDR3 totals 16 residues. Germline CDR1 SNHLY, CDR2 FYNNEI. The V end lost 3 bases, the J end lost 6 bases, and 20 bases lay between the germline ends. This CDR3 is CASSEFLTGSGSEAFF. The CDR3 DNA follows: TGTGCCAGCAGTGAGTTTTTAACGGGGAGTGGTTCTGAAGCTTTCTTT.

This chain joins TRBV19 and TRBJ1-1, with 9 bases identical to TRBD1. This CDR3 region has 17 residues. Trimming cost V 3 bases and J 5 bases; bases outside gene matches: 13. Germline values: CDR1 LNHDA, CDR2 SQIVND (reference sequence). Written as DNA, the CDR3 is TGTGCCAGTAGTATCTCCCAAGGGACAGGGTATAGGACTGAAGCTTTCTTT. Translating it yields CASSISQGTGYRTEAFF. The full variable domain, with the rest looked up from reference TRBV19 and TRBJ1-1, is DGGITQSPKYLFRKEGQNVTLSCEQNLNHDAMYWYRQDPGQGLRLIYYSQIVNDFQKGDIAEGYSVSREKKESFPLTVTSAQKNPTAFYLCASSISQGTGYRTEAFFGQGTRLTVV.

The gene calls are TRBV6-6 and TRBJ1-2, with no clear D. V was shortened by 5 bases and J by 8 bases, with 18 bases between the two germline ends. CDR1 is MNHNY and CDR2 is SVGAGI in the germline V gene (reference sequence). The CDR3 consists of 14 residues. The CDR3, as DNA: TGTGCCAGCAGTGGATCCGGGCCTTATTTAGGCTACACCTTC. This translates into CASSGSGPYLGYTF.

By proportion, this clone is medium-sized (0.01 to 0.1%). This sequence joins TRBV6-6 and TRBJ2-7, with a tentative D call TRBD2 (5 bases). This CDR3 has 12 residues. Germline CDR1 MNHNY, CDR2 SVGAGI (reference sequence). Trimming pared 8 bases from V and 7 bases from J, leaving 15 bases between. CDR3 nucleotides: TGTGCCAGCGGGGTAGCGAAATGGGAGCAGTACTTC. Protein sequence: CASGVAKWEQYF.

CDR3 DNA sequence: TGTGCCAGCGGAACAGGGCTTAGCAATCAGCCCCAGCATTTT. It translates to CASGTGLSNQPQHF. The rearrangement links TRBV5-5 to TRBJ1-5, with a tentative D call TRBD1 (6 bases). The CDR3 extends over 14 amino acids. CDR1 and CDR2 (germline): SGHKS, YYEKEE (reference sequence). Trimming took 7 bases from V and 0 from J, leaving 11 bases between them.

Here the CDR3 DNA reads TGTGCCATCAGTCGGCCAGGAGACTATGGCTACACCTTC. Its protein is CAISRPGDYGYTF. The chain joins TRBV10-3 to TRBJ1-2; D unresolved. The CDR3 sequence is 13 residues long. Germline values: CDR1 ENHRY, CDR2 SYGVKD. V was pared by 5 bases and J by 3 bases, with 10 bases between.